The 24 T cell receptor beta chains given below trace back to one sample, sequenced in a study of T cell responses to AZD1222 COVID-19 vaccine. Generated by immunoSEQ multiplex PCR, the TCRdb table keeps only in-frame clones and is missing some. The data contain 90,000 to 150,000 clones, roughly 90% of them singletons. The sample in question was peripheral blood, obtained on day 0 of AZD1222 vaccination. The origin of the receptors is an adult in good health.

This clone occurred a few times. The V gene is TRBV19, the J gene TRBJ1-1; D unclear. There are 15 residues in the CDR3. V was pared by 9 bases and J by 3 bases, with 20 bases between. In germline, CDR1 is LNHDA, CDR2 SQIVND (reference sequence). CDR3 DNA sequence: TGTGCCAGCTCCCCAGGACCAAAGAGGGACACTGAAGCTTTCTTT. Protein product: CASSPGPKRDTEAFF.

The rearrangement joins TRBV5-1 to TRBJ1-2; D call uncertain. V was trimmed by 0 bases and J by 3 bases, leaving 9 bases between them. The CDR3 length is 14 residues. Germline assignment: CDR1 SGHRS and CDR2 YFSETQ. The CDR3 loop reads CASSLEGKHYGYTF. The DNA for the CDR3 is TGCGCCAGCAGCTTGGAGGGAAAGCACTATGGCTACACCTTC.

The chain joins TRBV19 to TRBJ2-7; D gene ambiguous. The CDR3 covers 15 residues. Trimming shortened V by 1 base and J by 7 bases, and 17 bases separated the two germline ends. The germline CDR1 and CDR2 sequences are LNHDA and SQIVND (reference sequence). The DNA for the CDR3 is TGTGCCAGTAGTATAGCTGGCGGACGCGCTAGAGAGCAGTACTTC. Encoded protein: CASSIAGGRAREQYF.

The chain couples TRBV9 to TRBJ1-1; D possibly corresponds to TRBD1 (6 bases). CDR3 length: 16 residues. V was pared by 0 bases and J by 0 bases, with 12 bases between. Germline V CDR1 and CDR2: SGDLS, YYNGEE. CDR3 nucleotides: TGTGCCAGCAGCGTAGCTGGGGGGGGCTTGAACACTGAAGCTTTCTTT. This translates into CASSVAGGGLNTEAFF.

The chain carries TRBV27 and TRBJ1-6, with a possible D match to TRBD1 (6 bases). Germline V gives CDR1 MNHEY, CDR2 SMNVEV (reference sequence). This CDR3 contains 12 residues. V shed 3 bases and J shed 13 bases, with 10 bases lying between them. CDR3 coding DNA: TGTGCCAGCAGTTTGGGGGGGGGCCCCCTCCACTTT. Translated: CASSLGGGPLHF.

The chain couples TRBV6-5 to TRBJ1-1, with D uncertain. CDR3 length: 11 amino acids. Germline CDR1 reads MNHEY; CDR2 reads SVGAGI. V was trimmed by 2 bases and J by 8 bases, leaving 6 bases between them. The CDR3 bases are TGTGCCAGCAGTTACGACGGAGAAGCTTTCTTT. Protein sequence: CASSYDGEAFF.

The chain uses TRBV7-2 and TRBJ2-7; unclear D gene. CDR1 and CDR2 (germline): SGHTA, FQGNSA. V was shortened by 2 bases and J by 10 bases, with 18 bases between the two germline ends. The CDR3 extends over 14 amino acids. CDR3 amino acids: CASSLMQQATSQYF. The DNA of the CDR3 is TGTGCCAGCAGCTTAATGCAGCAGGCAACCTCACAGTACTTC. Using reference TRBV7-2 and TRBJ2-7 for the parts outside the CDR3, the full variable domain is GAGVSQSPSNKVTEKGKDVELRCDPISGHTALYWYRQSLGQGLEFLIYFQGNSAPDKSGLPSDRFSAERTGGSVSTLTIQRTQQEDSAVYLCASSLMQQATSQYFGPGTRLTVT.

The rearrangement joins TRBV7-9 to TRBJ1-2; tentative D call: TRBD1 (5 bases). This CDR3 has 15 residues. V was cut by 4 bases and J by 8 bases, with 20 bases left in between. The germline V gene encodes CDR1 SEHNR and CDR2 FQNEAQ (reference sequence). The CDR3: CASSSGLGREGGYTF. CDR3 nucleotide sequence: TGTGCCAGCAGCTCCGGCTTGGGACGCGAAGGCGGCTACACCTTC.

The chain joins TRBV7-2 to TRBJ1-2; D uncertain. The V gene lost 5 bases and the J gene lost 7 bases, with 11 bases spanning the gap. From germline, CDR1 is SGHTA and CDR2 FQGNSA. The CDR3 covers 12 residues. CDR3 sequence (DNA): TGTGCCAGCAGCCCCGACAACGGTGGCTACACCTTC. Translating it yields CASSPDNGGYTF. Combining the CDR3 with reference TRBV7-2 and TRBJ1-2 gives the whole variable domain GAGVSQSPSNKVTEKGKDVELRCDPISGHTALYWYRQSLGQGLEFLIYFQGNSAPDKSGLPSDRFSAERTGGSVSTLTIQRTQQEDSAVYLCASSPDNGGYTFGSGTRLTVV.

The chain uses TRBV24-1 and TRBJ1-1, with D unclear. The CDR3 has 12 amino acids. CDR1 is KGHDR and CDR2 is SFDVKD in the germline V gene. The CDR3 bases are TGTGCTACGGCCCGTTTGAACACTGAAGCTTTCTTT. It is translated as CATARLNTEAFF.

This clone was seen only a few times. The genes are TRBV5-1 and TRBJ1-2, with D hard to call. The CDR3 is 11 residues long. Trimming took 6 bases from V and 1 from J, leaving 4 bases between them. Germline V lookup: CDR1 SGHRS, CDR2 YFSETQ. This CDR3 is CASTDNYGYTF. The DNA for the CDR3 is TGCGCCAGCACCGATAACTATGGCTACACCTTC.

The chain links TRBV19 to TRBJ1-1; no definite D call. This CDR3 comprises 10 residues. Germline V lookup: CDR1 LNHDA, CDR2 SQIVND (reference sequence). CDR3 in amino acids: CAVVNTEAFF. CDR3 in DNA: TGTGCAGTGGTGAACACTGAAGCTTTCTTT. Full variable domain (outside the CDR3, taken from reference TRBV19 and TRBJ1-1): DGGITQSPKYLFRKEGQNVTLSCEQNLNHDAMYWYRQDPGQGLRLIYYSQIVNDFQKGDIAEGYSVSREKKESFPLTVTSAQKNPTAFYLCAVVNTEAFFGQGTRLTVV.

In nucleotides, the CDR3 is TGTGCCAGCAGTGACGGAGGGAGAACTGAAGCTTTCTTT. Its protein product is CASSDGGRTEAFF. The chain is built from TRBV11-3 and TRBJ1-1; no clear D gene. The CDR3 runs 13 residues. Germline V gene data show CDR1 as SGHNT and CDR2 as YENEEA. The ends were cut back, 6 bases at V and 5 bases at J, with 13 bases in the middle.

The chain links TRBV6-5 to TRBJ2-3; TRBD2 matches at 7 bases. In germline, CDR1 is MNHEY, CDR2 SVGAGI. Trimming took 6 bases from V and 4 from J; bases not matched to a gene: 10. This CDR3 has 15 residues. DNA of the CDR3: TGTGCCAGCAGCCAAGCCGGGGGGAGATCAGATACGCAGTATTTT. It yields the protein CASSQAGGRSDTQYF.

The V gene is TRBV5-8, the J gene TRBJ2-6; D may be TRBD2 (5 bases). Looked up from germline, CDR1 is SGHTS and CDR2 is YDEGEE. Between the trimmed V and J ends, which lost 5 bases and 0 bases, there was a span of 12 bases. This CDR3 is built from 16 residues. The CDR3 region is CASSPDWHSGANVLTF. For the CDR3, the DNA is TGTGCCAGCAGTCCGGACTGGCACTCTGGGGCCAACGTCCTGACTTTC. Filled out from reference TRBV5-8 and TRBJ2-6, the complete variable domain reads EAGVTQSPTHLIKTRGQQATLRCSPISGHTSVYWYQQALGLGLQFLLWYDEGEERNRGNFPPRFSGRQFPNYSSELNVNALELEDSALYLCASSPDWHSGANVLTFGAGSRLTVL.

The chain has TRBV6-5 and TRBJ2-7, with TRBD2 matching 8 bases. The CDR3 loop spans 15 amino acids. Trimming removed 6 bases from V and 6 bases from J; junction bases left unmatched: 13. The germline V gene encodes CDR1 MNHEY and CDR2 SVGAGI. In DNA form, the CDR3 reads TGTGCCAGCAGCAAAGGCGGGACTAGGGCAGGCGAGCAGTACTTC. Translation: CASSKGGTRAGEQYF.

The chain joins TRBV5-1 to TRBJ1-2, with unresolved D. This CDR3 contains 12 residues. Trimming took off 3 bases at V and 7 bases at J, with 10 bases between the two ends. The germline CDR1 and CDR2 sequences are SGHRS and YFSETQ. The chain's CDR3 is CASSSSGRGYTF. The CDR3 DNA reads TGCGCCAGCAGCTCTTCGGGCCGTGGCTACACCTTC.

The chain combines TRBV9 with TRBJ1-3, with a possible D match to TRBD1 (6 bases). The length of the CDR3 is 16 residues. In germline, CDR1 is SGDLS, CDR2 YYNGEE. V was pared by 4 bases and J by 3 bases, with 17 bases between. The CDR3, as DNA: TGTGCCAGCAGCCCCCGGGGGGGGCAATTTGGAAACACCATATATTTT. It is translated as CASSPRGGQFGNTIYF.

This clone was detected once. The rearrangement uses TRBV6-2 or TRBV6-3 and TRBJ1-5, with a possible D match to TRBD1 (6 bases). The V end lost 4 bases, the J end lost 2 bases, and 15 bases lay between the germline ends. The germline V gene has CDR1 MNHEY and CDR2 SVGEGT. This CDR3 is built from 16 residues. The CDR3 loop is CASSLQGTLGNQPQHF. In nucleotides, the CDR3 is TGTGCCAGCAGTTTACAAGGGACACTAGGCAATCAGCCCCAGCATTTT.

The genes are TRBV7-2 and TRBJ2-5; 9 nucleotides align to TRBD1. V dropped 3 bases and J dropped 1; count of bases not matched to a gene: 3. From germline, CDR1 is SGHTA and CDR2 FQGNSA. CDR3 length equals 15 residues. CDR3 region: CASSFLTGGQETQYF. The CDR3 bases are TGTGCCAGCAGCTTTTTGACAGGGGGCCAAGAGACCCAGTACTTC.

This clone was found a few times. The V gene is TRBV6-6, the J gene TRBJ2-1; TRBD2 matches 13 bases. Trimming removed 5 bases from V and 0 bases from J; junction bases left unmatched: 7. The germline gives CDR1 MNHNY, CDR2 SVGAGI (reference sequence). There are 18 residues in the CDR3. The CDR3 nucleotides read TGTGCCAGCAGTCCCTGGACTAGCGGGGGCGACTCCTACAATGAGCAGTTCTTC. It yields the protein CASSPWTSGGDSYNEQFF.

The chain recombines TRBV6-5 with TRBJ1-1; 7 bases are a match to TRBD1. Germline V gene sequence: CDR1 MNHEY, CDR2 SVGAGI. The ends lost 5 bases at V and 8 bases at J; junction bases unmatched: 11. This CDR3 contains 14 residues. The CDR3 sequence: CASSRGTAATEAFF. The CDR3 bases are TGTGCCAGCAGTAGGGGGACAGCGGCCACCGAAGCTTTCTTT.

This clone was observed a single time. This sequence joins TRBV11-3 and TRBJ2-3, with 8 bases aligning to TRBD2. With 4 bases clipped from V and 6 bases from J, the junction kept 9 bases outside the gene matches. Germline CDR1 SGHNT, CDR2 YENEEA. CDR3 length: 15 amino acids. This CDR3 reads CASSSGGTPRDTQYF. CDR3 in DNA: TGTGCCAGCAGCTCGGGAGGGACACCGAGGGATACGCAGTATTTT.

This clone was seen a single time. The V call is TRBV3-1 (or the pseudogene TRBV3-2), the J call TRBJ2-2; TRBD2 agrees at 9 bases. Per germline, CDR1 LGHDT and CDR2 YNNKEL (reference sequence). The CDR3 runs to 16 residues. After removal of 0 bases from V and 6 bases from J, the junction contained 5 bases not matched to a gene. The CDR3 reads CASSQDIGGGAGELFF. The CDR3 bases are TGTGCCAGCAGCCAAGACATTGGCGGGGGGGCCGGGGAGCTGTTTTTT.